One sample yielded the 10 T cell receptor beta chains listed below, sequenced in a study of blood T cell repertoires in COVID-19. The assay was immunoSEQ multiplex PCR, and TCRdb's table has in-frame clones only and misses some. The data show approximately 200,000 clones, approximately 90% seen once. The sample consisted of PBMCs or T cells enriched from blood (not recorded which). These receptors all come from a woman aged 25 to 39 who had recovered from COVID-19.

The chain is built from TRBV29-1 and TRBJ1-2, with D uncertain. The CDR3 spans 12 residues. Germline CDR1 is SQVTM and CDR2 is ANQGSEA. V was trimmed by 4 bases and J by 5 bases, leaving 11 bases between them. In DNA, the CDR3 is TGCAGCGTTGTCGACGCGGCTTATGGCTACACCTTC. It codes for CSVVDAAYGYTF.

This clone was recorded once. CDR3 sequence: CASSISEQGFNQPQHF. The CDR3, as DNA: TGTGCCAGTAGTATATCGGAACAGGGCTTCAATCAGCCCCAGCATTTT. The chain couples TRBV19 to TRBJ1-5; D might be TRBD1 (6 bases). In germline, CDR1 is LNHDA, CDR2 SQIVND (reference sequence). CDR3 length equals 16 residues. Trimming left V 2 bases short and J 3 bases short, with 14 bases between.

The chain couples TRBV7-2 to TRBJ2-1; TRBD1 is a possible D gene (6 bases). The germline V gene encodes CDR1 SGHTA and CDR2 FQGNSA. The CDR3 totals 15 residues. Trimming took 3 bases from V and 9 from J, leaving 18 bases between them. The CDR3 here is CASSFVASGQTEQFF. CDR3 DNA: TGTGCCAGCAGCTTCGTTGCCTCCGGACAGACTGAGCAGTTCTTC.

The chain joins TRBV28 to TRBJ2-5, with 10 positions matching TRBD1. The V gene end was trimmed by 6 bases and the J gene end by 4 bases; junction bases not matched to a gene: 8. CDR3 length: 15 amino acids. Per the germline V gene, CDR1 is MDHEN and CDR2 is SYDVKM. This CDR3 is CASRAGTGALETQYF. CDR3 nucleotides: TGTGCCAGCAGGGCCGGGACAGGGGCTTTAGAGACCCAGTACTTC.

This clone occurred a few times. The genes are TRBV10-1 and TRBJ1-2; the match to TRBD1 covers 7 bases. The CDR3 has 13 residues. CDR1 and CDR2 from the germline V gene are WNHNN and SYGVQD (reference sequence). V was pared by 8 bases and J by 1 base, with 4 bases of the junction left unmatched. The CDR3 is CASGGQSNYGYTF. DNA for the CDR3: TGCGCCAGCGGGGGACAGAGTAACTATGGCTACACCTTC.

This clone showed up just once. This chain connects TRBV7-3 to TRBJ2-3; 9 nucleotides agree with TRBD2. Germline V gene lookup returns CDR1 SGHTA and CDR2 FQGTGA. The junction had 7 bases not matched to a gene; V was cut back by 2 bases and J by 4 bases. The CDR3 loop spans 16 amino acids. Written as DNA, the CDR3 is TGTGCCAGCAGCTTATCCCGCGGGAGGGGGGCAGATACGCAGTATTTT. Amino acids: CASSLSRGRGADTQYF.

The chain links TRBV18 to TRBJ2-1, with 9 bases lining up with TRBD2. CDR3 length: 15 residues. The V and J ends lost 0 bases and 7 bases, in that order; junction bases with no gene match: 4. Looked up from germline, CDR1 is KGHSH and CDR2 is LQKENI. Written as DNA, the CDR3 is TGTGCCAGCTCACCACCGGGGACTAGCCGGAATGAGCAGTTCTTC. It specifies CASSPPGTSRNEQFF.

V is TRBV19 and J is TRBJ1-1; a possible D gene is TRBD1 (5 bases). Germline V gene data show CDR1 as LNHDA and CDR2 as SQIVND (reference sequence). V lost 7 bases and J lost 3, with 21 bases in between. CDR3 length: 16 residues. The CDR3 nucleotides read TGTGCCAGTACCCACGACAGAGTAGCGGCAGACACTGAAGCTTTCTTT. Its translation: CASTHDRVAADTEAFF.

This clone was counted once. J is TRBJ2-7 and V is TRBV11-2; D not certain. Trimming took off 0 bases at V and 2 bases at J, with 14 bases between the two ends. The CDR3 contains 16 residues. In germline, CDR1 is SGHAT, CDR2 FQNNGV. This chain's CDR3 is CASSLDTQLQAYEQYF. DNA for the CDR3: TGTGCCAGCAGCTTAGATACTCAGCTCCAGGCCTACGAGCAGTACTTC. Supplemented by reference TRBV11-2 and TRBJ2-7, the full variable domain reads EAGVAQSPRYKIIEKRQSVAFWCNPISGHATLYWYQQILGQGPKLLIQFQNNGVVDDSQLPKDRFSAERLKGVDSTLKIQPAKLEDSAVYLCASSLDTQLQAYEQYFGPGTRLTVT.

CDR3 sequence: CAISEEAVTYEQYF. The CDR3 nucleotides are TGTGCCATCAGTGAGGAGGCAGTTACCTACGAGCAGTACTTC. J is TRBJ2-7 and V is TRBV10-3; no firm D call. The CDR3 runs to 14 residues. The germline V gene encodes CDR1 ENHRY and CDR2 SYGVKD. The ends were cut back, 2 bases at V and 2 bases at J, with 10 bases in the middle.